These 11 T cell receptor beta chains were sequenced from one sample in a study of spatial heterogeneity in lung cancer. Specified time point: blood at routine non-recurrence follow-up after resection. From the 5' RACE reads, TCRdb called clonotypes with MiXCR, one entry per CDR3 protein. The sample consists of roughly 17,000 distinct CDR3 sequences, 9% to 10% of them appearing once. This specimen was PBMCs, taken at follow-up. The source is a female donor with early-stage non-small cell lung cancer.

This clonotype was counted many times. The CDR3 sequence is CASSRSGVGPLHF. The CDR3 DNA sequence: TGTGCCAGCAGTCGAAGCGGGGTAGGGCCCCTCCACTTT. The rearrangement joins TRBV27 to TRBJ1-6; D uncertain. Germline-derived CDR1 and CDR2 are MNHEY and SMNVEV (reference sequence). The germline V and J ends were trimmed by 5 bases and 13 bases, with 15 bases remaining between them. The CDR3 is 13 amino acids.

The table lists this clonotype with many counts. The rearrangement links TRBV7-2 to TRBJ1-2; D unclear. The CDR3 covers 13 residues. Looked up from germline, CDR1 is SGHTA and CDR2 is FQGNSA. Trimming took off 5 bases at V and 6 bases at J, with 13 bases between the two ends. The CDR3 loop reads CASSRMGRDGYTF. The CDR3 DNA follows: TGTGCCAGCAGCCGCATGGGGAGAGATGGCTACACCTTC.

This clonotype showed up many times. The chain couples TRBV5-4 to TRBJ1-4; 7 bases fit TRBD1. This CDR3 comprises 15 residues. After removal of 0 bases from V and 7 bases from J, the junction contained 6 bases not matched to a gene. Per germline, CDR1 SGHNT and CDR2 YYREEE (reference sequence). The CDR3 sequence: CASSLGRQGVEKLFF. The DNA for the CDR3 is TGTGCCAGCAGCTTGGGACGACAGGGAGTTGAAAAACTGTTTTTT.

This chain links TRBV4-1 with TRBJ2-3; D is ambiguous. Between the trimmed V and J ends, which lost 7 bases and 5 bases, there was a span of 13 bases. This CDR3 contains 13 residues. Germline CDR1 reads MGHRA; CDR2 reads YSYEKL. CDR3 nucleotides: TGCGCCAGCACACTGAGTACGAGAGATACGCAGTATTTT. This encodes CASTLSTRDTQYF.

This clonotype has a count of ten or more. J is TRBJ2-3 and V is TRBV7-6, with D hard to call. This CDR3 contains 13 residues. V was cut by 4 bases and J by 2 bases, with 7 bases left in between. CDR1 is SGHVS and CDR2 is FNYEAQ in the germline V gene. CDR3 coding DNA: TGTGCCAGCAGCTCGACTTTCACAGATACGCAGTATTTT. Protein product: CASSSTFTDTQYF.

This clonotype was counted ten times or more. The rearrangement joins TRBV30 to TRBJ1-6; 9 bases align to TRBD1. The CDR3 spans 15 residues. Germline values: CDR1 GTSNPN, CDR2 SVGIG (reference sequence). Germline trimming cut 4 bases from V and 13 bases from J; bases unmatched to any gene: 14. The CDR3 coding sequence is TGTGCCTGGATCCTGAAAGGGACAGGGAAGTGGCCCCTCCACTTT. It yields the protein CAWILKGTGKWPLHF.

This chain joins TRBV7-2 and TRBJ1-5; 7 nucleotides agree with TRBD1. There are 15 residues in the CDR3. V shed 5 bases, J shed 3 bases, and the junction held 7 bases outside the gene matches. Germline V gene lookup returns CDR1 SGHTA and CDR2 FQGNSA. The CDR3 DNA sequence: TGTGCCAGCAGCCCGGACAGGAGAGACAATCAGCCCCAGCATTTT. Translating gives CASSPDRRDNQPQHF.

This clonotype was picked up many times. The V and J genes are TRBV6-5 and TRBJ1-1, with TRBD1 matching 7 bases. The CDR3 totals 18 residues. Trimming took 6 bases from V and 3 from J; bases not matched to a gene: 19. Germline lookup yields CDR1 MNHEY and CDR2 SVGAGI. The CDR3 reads CASRVTMGQLERDTEAFF. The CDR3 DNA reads TGTGCCAGCAGGGTAACCATGGGACAGCTAGAAAGGGACACTGAAGCTTTCTTT.

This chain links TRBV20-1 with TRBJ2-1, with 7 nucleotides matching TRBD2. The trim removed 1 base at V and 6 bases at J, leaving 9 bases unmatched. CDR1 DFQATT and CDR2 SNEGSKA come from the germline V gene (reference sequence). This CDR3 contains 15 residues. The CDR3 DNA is TGCAGTGCTAGAGGCACTAGCGCCTCGATCAATGAGCAGTTCTTC. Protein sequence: CSARGTSASINEQFF.

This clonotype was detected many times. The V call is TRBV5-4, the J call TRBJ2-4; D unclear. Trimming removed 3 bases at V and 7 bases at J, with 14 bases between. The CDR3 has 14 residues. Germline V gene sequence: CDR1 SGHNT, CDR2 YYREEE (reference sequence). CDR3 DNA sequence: TGTGCCAGCAGCTCTGGTGGCAGGACGAACATTCAGTACTTC. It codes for CASSSGGRTNIQYF. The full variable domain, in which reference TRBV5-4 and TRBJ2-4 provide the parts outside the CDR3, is ETGVTQSPTHLIKTRGQQVTLRCSSQSGHNTVSWYQQALGQGPQFIFQYYREEENGRGNFPPRFSGLQFPNYSSELNVNALELDDSALYLCASSSGGRTNIQYFGAGTRLSVL.

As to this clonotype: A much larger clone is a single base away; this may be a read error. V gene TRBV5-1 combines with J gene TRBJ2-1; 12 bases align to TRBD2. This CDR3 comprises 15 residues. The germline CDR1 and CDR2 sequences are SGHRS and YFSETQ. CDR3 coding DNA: TGCGACAGCAGCACCGGACTAGCGGGGAACAATGAGCAGTTCTTC. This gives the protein CDSSTGLAGNNEQFF.